This TCR beta chain appears in the sequencing data of a study of cytomegalovirus exposure and HLA in healthy donors. Method: immunoSEQ multiplex PCR; TCRdb's copy keeps in-frame clones and lacks some. The sample carries hundreds of thousands of clones, approximately 90% recorded once. The CDR3 is 15 amino acids. The germline CDR1 and CDR2 sequences are SGHNT and YYREEE (reference sequence). V lost 0 bases and J lost 4, with 8 bases in between. The chain links TRBV5-4 to TRBJ1-6; D is unresolved. The clonotype was recovered from a woman aged 18-29 years in good health and CMV-seronegative. Sequencing was carried out using PBMCs. The CDR3 DNA reads TGTGCCAGCAGCTTGGCAGTAGCATATAATTCACCCCTCCACTTT. Translating gives CASSLAVAYNSPLHF.